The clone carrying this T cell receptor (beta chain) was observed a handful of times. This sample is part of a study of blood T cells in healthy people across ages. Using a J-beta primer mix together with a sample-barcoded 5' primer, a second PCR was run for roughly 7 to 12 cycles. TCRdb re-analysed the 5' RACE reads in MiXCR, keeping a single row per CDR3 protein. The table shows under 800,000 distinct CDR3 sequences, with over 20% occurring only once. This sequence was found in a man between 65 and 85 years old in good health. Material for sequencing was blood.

The CDR3 reads CASSLALAGVQETQYF. In DNA, the CDR3 is TGTGCCAGCAGTTTAGCGCTGGCGGGGGTCCAAGAGACCCAGTACTTC. V usage is TRBV12-3 or TRBV12-4 and J usage is TRBJ2-5, with 7 bases aligning to TRBD2. V shed 0 bases and J 1 base; nucleotides not matched to a gene: 5. The CDR3 runs to 16 residues.